The clone carrying this T cell receptor (beta chain) appeared many times. Its antigen is unidentified. V gave up 5 bases and J gave up 4 bases, with 5 bases separating them. Germline values: CDR1 KGHDR, CDR2 SFDVKD. The CDR3 has 13 residues. Study-level results: Greatest tumor Treg TCR overlap was with tumor naive CD4+ cells. In terms of TCR gene usage, tumor memory CD4+ T cells clustered together with blood and lymph node memory CD4+ cells, as well as with lymph node naive CD4+ cells.

After constant-region reverse-primer amplification, full-length variable regions underwent semi-nested PCR with Nested Universal Primer A. Each CDR3 protein is one row after TCRdb ran MiXCR on the 5' RACE reads. The data contain 50,000 to 75,000 distinct CDR3 sequences, under 25% of them singletons. The chain employs TRBV24-1 and TRBJ2-6; D is unresolved. Sequencing was done on a sample of memory CD4+ T cells sorted from a lymph node. Regarding subset: memory CD4+ T cells, CD4+CD45RO+CD25-. The source is a female donor with breast cancer. The CDR3 DNA is TGTGCCACCAGTGCTTCCGGGGCCAACGTCCTGACTTTC. Its protein product is CATSASGANVLTF.